This TCR beta chain was captured in a study of T cells expressing NK-cell markers. The CDR3 covers 12 residues. Germline values: CDR1 LGHDT, CDR2 YNNKEL (reference sequence). For each CDR3 protein, TCRdb gives one entry from its re-call of the 5' RACE reads, without DNA. This sample contains 250,000 or so distinct CDR3 sequences. Sequencing was performed on blood T cells: a sorted CD56 or NKG2C T cell subset, CD4+ or CD8+ T cells, or bulk PBMC T cells (not recorded which). V is TRBV3-1 and J is TRBJ1-2; the D call of TRBD1 rests on TCRdb alone, since no DNA is present to check it. The source of this sequence is a woman aged 18 to 75 in good health. The CDR3 loop reads CASSYGTFGYTF.